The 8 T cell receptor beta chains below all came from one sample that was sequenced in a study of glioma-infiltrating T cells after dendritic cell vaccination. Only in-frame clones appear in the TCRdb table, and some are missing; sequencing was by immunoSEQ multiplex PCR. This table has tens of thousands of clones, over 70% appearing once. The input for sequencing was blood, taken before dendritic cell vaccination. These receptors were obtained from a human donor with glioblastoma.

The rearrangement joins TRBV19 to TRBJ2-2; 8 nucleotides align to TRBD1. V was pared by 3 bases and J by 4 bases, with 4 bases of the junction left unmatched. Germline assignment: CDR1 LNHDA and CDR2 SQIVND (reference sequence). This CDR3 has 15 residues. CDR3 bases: TGTGCCAGTAGTATCCAGGGGGCGTCCACCGGGGAGCTGTTTTTT. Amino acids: CASSIQGASTGELFF.

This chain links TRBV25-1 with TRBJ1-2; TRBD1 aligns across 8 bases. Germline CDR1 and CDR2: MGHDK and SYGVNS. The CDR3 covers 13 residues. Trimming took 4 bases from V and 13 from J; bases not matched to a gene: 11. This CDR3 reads CASSVTGQGRPTF. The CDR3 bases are TGTGCCAGCAGTGTCACTGGACAGGGAAGGCCCACCTTC.

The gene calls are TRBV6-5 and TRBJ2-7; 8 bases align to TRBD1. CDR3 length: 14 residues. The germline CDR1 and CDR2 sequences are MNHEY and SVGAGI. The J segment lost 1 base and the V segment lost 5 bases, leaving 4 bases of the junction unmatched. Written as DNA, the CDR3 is TGTGCCAGCAGTGCGGACAGGGCATCCTACGAGCAGTACTTC. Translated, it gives CASSADRASYEQYF.

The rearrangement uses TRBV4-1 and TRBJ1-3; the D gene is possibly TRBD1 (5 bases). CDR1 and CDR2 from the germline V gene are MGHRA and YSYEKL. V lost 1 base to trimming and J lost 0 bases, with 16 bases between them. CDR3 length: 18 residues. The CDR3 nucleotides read TGCGCCAGCAGCCAAGTACGGACAACTCACCGCTCTGGAAACACCATATATTTT. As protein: CASSQVRTTHRSGNTIYF.

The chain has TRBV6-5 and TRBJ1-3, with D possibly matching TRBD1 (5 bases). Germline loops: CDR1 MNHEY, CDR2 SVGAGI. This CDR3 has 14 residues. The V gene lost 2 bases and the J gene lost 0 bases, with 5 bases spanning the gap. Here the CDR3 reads CASSYDSSGNTIYF. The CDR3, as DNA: TGTGCCAGCAGTTACGACAGCTCTGGAAACACCATATATTTT.

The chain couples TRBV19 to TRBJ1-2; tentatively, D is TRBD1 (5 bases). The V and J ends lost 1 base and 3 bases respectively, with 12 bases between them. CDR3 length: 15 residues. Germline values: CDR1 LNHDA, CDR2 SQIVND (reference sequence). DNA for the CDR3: TGTGCCAGTAGTATAGGAACGGGACTCGACTATGGCTACACCTTC. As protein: CASSIGTGLDYGYTF.

In DNA, the CDR3 is TGTGCCAGCAGCGGTAGCGGGAGTGCCAAAAACATTCAGTACTTC. Its protein is CASSGSGSAKNIQYF. The V gene is TRBV7-9, the J gene TRBJ2-4, with 9 bases aligning to TRBD2. The CDR3 sequence is 15 residues long. V was pared by 5 bases and J by 1 base, with 3 bases of the junction left unmatched. Germline CDR1 reads SEHNR; CDR2 reads FQNEAQ (reference sequence). The variable domain in full, completed from reference TRBV7-9 and TRBJ2-4, reads DTGVSQNPRHKITKRGQNVTFRCDPISEHNRLYWYRQTLGQGPEFLTYFQNEAQLEKSRLLSDRFSAERPKGSFSTLEIQRTEQGDSAMYLCASSGSGSAKNIQYFGAGTRLSVL.

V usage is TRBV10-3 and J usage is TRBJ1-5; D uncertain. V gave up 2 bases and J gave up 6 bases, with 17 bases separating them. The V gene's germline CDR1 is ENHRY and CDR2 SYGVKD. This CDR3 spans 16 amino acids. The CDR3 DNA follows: TGTGCCATCAGTGAGGGAGGCGGGGTAATGAGTCAGCCCCAGCATTTT. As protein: CAISEGGGVMSQPQHF.